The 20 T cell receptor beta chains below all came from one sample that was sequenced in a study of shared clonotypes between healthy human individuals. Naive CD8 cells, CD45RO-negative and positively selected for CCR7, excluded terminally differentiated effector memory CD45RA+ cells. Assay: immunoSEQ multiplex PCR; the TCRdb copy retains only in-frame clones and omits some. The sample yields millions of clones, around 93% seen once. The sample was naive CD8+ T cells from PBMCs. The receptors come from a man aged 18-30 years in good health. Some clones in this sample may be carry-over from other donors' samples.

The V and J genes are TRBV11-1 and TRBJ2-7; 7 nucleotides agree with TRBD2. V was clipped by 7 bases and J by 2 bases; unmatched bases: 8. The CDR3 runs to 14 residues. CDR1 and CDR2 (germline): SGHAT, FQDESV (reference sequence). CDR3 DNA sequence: TGTGCCAGCATGGTAACGGGAGGAGCCTACGAGCAGTACTTC. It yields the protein CASMVTGGAYEQYF.

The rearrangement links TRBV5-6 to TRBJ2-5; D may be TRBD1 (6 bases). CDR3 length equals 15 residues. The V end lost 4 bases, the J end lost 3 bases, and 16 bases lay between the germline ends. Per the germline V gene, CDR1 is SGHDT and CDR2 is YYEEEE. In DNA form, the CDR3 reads TGTGCCAGCAGCCTCAAACTGTCAGGGGAAGAGACCCAGTACTTC. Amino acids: CASSLKLSGEETQYF.

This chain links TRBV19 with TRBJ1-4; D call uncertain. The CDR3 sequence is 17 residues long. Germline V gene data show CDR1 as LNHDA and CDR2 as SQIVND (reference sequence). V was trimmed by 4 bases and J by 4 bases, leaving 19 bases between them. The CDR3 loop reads CASSRTRRAEYNEKLFF. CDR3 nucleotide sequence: TGTGCCAGTAGTAGAACGCGGAGGGCAGAATATAATGAAAAACTGTTTTTT.

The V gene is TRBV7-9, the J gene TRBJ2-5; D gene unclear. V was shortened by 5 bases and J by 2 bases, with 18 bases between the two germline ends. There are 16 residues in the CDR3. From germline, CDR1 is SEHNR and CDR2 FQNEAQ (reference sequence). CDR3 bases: TGTGCCAGCAGCCCCTTAGGGTGGACCCAGCAAGAGACCCAGTACTTC. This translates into CASSPLGWTQQETQYF. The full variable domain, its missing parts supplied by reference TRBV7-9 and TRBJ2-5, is DTGVSQNPRHKITKRGQNVTFRCDPISEHNRLYWYRQTLGQGPEFLTYFQNEAQLEKSRLLSDRFSAERPKGSFSTLEIQRTEQGDSAMYLCASSPLGWTQQETQYFGPGTRLLVL.

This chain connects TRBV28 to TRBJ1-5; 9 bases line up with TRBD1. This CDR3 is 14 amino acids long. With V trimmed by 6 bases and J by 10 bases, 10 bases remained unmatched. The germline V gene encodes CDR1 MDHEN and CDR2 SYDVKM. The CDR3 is CASSQSYRGQPQHF. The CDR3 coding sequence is TGTGCCAGCAGCCAAAGCTACAGGGGGCAACCCCAGCATTTT. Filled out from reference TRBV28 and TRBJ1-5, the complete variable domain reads DVKVTQSSRYLVKRTGEKVFLECVQDMDHENMFWYRQDPGLGLRLIYFSYDVKMKEKGDIPEGYSVSREKKERFSLILESASTNQTSMYLCASSQSYRGQPQHFGDGTRLSIL.

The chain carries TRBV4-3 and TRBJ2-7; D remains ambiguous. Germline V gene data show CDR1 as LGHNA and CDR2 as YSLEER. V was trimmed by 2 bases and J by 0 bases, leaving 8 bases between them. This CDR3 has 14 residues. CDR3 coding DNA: TGCGCCAGCAGCCAATTTCGGAACTCCTACGAGCAGTACTTC. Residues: CASSQFRNSYEQYF.

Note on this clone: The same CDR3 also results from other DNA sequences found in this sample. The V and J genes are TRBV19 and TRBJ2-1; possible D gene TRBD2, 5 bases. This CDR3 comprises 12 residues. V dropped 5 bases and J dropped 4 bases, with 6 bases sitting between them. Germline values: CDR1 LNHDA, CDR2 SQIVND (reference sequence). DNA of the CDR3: TGTGCCAGTAGTGGGAGTTACAATGAGCAGTTCTTC. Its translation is CASSGSYNEQFF.

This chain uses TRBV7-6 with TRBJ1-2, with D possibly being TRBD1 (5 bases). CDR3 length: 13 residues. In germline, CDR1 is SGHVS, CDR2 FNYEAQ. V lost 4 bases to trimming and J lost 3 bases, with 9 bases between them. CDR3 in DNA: TGTGCCAGCAGCTCGCGCAGGGACTATGGCTACACCTTC. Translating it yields CASSSRRDYGYTF.

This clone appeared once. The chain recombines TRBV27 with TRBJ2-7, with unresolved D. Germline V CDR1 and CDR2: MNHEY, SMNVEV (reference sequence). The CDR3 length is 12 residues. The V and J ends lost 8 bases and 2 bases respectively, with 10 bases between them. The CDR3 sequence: CASASLPYEQYF. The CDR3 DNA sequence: TGTGCCAGCGCCTCCCTCCCCTACGAGCAGTACTTC.

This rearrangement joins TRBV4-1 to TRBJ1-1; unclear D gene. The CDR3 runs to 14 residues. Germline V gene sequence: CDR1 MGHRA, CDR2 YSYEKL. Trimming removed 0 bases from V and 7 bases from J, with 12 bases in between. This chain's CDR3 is CASSQDLRFNEAFF. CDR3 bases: TGCGCCAGCAGCCAAGATCTCAGGTTTAATGAAGCTTTCTTT.

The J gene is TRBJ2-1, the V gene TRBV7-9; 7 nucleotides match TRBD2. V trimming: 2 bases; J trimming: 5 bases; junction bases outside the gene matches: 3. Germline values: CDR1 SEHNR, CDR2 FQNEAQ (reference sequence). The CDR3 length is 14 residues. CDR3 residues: CASSLLADDNEQFF. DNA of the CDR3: TGTGCCAGCAGCTTACTAGCGGATGACAATGAGCAGTTCTTC. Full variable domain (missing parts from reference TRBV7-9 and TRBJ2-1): DTGVSQNPRHKITKRGQNVTFRCDPISEHNRLYWYRQTLGQGPEFLTYFQNEAQLEKSRLLSDRFSAERPKGSFSTLEIQRTEQGDSAMYLCASSLLADDNEQFFGPGTRLTVL.

The CDR3 coding sequence is TGTGCCAGCAGCGTAGGACAGGGCGTATTCGGCTACACCTTC. Encoded protein: CASSVGQGVFGYTF. The chain combines TRBV9 with TRBJ1-2; 7 nucleotides match TRBD1. Germline V gene sequence: CDR1 SGDLS, CDR2 YYNGEE. V shed 0 bases and J 8 bases; nucleotides not matched to a gene: 7. The CDR3 runs to 14 residues.

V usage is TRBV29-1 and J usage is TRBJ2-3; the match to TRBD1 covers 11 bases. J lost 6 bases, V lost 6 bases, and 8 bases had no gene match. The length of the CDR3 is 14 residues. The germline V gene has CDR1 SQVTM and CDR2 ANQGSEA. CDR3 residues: CSVRTGGSRDTQYF. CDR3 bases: TGCAGCGTCAGGACAGGGGGCTCGCGGGATACGCAGTATTTT.

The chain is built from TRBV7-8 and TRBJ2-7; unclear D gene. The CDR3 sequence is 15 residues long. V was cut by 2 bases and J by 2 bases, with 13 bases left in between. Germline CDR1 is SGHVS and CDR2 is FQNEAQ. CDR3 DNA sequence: TGTGCCAGCAGCTTAAAGACGGGTTCCACCTACGAGCAGTACTTC. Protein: CASSLKTGSTYEQYF.

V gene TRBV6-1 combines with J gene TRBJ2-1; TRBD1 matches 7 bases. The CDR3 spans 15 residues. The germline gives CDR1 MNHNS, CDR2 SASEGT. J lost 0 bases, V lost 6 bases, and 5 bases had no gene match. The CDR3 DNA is TGTGCCAGCAGCGACAGGGTGAGCTCCTACAATGAGCAGTTCTTC. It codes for CASSDRVSSYNEQFF.

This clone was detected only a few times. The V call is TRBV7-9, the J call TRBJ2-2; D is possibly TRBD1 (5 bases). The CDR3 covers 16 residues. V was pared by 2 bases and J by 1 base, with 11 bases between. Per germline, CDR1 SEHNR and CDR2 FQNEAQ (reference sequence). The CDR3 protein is CASSLNLGVNTGELFF. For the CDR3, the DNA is TGTGCCAGCAGCTTAAATCTAGGGGTGAACACCGGGGAGCTGTTTTTT.

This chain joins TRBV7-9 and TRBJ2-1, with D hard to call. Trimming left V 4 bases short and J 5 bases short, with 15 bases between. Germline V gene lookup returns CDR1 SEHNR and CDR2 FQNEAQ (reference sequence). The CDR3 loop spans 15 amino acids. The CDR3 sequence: CASSSNPGPNNEQFF. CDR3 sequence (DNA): TGTGCCAGCAGCTCCAACCCCGGGCCTAACAATGAGCAGTTCTTC.

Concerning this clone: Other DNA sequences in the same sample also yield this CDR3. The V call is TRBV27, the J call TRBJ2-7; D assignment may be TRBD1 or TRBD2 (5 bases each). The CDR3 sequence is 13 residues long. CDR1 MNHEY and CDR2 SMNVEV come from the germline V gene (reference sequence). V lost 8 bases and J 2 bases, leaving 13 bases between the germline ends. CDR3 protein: CASATGATYEQYF. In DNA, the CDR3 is TGTGCCAGCGCGACCGGGGCCACCTACGAGCAGTACTTC.

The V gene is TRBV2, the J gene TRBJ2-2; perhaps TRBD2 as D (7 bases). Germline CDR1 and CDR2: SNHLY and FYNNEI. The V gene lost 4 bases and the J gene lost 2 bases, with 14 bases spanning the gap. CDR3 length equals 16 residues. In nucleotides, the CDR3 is TGTGCCAGCAGTGCGGGGGGCCGCGGAAACACCGGGGAGCTGTTTTTT. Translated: CASSAGGRGNTGELFF. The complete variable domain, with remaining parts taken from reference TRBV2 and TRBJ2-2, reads EPEVTQTPSHQVTQMGQEVILRCVPISNHLYFYWYRQILGQKVEFLVSFYNNEISEKSEIFDDQFSVERPDGSNFTLKIRSTKLEDSAMYFCASSAGGRGNTGELFFGEGSRLTVL.

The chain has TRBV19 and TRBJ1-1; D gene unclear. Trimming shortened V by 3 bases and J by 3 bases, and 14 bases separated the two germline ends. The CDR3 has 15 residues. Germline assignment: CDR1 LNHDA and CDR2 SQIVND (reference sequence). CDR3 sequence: CASSIRAGRDTEAFF. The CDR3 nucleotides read TGTGCCAGTAGTATCAGAGCCGGTAGGGACACTGAAGCTTTCTTT.